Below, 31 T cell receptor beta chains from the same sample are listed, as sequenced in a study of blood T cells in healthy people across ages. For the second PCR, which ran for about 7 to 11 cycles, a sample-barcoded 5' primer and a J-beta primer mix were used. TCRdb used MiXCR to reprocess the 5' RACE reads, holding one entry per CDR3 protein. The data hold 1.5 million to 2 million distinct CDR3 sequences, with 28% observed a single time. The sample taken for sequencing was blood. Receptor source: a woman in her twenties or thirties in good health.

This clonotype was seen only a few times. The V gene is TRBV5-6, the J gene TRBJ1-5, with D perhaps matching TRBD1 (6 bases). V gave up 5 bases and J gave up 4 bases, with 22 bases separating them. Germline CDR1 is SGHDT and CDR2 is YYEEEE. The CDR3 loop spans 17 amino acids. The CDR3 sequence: CASSLTEGGTKNQPQHF. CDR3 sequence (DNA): TGTGCCAGCAGTCTTACGGAGGGAGGGACAAAGAATCAGCCCCAGCATTTT.

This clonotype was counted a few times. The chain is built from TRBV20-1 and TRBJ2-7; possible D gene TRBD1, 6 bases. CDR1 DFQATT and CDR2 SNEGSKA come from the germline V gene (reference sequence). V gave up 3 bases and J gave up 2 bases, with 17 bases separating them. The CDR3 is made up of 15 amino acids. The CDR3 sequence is CSASAGESRTYEQYF. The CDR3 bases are TGCAGTGCTAGCGCAGGGGAAAGTCGAACCTACGAGCAGTACTTC.

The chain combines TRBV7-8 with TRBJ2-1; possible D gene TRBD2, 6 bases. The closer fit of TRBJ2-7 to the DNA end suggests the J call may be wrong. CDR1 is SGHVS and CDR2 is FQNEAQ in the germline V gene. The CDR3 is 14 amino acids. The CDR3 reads CASRGTASYNEQYF. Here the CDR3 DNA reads TGTGCCAGCAGGGGGACTGCCTCCTACAATGAGCAGTACTTC.

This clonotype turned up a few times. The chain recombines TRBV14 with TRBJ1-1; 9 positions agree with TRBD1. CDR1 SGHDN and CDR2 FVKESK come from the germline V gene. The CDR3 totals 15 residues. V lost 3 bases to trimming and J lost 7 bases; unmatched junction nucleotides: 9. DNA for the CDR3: TGTGCCAGCAGCCATACAGGGGGCGGCCCCTTTGAAGCTTTCTTT. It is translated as CASSHTGGGPFEAFF.

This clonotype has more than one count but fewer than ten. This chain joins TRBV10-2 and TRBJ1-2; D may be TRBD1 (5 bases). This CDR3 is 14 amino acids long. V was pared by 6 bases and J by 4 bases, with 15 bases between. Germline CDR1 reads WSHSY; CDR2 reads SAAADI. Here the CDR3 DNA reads TGCGCCAGCAGGACACTGGACAACCTCTATGGCTACACCTTC. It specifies CASRTLDNLYGYTF.

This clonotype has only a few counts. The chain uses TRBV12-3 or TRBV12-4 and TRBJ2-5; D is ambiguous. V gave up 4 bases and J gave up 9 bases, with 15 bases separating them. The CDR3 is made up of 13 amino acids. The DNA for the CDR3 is TGTGCCAGCAGTTCGGGTCGGCGCTCACCCCAGTACTTC. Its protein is CASSSGRRSPQYF.

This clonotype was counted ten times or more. For the CDR3, the DNA is TGTGCCAGCACTCCGAGCTCCTACAATGAGCAGTTCTTC. Amino acid sequence: CASTPSSYNEQFF. The rearrangement joins TRBV6-6 to TRBJ2-1; D remains ambiguous. The CDR3 is 13 amino acids. The ends were cut back, 7 bases at V and 0 bases at J, with 7 bases in the middle. CDR1 and CDR2 from the germline V gene are MNHNY and SVGAGI (reference sequence).

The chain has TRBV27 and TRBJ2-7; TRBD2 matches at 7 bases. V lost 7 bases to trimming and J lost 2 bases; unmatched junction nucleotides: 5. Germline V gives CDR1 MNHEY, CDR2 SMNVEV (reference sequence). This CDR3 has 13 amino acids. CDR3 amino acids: CASMTSPTYEQYF. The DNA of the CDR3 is TGTGCCAGCATGACTAGCCCCACCTACGAGCAGTACTTC.

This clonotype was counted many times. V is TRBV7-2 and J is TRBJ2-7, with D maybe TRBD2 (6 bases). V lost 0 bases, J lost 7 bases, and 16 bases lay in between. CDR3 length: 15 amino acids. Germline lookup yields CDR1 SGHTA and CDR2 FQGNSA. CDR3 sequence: CASSLAESGPWEQYF. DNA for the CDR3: TGTGCCAGCAGCTTAGCGGAAAGCGGGCCCTGGGAGCAGTACTTC.

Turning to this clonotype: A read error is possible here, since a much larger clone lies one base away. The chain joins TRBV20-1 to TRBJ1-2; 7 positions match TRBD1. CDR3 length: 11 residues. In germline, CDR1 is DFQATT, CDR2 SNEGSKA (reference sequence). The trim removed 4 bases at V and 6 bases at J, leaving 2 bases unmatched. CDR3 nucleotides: TGCAGTGCTAAAGGGGGCCATGGCTACACCTTC. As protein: CSAKGGHGYTF.

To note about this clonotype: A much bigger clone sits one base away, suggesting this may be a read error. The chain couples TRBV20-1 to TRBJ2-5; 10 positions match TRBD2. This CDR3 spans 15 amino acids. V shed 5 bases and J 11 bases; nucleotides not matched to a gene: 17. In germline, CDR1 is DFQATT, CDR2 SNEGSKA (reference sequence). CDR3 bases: TGCAGTGCTTTCTTATCAGGACTAGCGGTACCTGAGCAGTACTTC. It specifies CSAFLSGLAVPEQYF.

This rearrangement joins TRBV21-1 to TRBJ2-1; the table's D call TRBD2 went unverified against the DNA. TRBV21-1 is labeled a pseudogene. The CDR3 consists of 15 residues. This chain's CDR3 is CASSKTRNKKNEQFF. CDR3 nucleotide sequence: TGTGCCAGCAGCAAAACTAGGAATAAAAAAAACGAGCAGTTCTTC.

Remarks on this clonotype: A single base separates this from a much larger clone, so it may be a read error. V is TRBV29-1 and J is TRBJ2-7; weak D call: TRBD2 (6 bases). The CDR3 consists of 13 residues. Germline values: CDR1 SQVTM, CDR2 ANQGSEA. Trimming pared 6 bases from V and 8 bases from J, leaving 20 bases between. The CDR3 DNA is TGCAGCGTCGAACCGGGGGACGGTATACAGCAGTACTTC. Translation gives CSVEPGDGIQQYF.

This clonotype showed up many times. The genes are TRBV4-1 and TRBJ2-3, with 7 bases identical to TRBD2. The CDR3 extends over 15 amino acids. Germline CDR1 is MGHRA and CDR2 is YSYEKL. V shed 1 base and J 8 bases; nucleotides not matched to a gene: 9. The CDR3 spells CASSQGGGTMGTQYF. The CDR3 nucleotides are TGCGCCAGCAGCCAAGGGGGTGGGACTATGGGTACGCAGTATTTT.

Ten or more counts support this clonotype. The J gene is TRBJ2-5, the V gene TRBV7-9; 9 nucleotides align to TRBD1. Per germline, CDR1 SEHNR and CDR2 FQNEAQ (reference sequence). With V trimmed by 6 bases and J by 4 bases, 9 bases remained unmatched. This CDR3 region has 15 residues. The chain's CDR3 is CASRSTGGWGETQYF. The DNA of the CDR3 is TGTGCCAGCAGATCAACAGGGGGCTGGGGAGAGACCCAGTACTTC.

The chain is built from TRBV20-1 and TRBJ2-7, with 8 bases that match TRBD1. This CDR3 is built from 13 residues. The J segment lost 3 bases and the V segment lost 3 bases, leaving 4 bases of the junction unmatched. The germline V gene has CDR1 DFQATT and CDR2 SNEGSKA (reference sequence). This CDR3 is CSARGTGNYEQYF. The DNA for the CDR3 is TGCAGTGCTAGGGGGACAGGCAACTACGAGCAGTACTTC.

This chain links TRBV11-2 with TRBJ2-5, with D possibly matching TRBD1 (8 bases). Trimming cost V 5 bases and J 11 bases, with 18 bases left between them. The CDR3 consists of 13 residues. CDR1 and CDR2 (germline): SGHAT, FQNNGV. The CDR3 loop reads CASSTGGAGQQYF. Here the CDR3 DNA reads TGTGCCAGCAGCACAGGGGGGGCTGGTCAGCAGTACTTC.

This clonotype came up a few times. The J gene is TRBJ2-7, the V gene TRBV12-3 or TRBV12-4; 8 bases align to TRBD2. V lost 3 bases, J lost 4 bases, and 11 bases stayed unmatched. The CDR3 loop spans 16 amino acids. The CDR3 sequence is CASSLILAGRVYEQYF. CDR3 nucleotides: TGTGCCAGCAGTTTGATCTTAGCGGGACGAGTTTACGAGCAGTACTTC.

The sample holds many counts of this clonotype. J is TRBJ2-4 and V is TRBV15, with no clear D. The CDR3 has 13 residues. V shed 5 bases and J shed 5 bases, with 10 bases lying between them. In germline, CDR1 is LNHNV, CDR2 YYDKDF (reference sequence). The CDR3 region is CATSGPTENIQYF. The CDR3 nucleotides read TGTGCCACCAGCGGGCCTACAGAAAACATTCAGTACTTC.

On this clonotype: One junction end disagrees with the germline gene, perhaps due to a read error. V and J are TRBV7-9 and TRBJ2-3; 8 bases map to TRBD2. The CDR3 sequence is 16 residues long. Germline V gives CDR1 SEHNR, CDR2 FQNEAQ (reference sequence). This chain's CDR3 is CVSSYRAGVSTDTQYF. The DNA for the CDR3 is TGTGTCAGCAGCTATCGAGCGGGAGTAAGCACAGATACGCAGTATTTT.

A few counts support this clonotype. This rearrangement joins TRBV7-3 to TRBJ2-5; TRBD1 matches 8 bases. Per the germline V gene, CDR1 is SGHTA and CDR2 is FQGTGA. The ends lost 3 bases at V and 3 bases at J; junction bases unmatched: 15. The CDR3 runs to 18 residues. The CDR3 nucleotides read TGTGCCAGCAGCTTCGAAAAGAACAGGGGGTGGATCGAAGAGACCCAGTACTTC. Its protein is CASSFEKNRGWIEETQYF.

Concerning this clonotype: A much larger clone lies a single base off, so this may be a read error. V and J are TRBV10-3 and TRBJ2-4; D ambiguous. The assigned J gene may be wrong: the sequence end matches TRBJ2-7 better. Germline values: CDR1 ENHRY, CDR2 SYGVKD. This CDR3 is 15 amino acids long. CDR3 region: CAMTPADEKGYEQYF. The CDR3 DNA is TGTGCCATGACGCCCGCCGACGAAAAGGGCTACGAGCAGTACTTC.

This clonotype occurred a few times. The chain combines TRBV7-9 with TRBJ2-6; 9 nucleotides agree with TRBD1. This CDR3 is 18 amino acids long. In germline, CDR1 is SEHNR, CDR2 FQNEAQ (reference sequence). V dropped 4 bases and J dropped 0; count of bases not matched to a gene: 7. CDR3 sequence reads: CASSSSPGQGSGANVLTF. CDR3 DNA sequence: TGTGCCAGCAGCTCGAGCCCGGGACAGGGCTCTGGGGCCAACGTCCTGACTTTC. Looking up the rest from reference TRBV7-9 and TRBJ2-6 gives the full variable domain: DTGVSQNPRHKITKRGQNVTFRCDPISEHNRLYWYRQTLGQGPEFLTYFQNEAQLEKSRLLSDRFSAERPKGSFSTLEIQRTEQGDSAMYLCASSSSPGQGSGANVLTFGAGSRLTVL.

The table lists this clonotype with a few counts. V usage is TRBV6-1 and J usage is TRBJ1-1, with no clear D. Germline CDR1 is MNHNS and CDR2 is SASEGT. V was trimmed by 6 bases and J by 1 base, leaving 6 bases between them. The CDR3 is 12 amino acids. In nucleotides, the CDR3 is TGTGCCAGCAGACACGGGAACACTGAAGCTTTCTTT. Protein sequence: CASRHGNTEAFF.

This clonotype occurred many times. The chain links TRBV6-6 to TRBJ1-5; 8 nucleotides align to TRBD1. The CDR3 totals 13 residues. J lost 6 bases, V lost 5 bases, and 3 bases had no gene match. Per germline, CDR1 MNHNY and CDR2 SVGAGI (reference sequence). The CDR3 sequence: CASSPTGVQPQHF. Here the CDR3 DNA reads TGTGCCAGCAGTCCGACAGGGGTTCAGCCCCAGCATTTT.

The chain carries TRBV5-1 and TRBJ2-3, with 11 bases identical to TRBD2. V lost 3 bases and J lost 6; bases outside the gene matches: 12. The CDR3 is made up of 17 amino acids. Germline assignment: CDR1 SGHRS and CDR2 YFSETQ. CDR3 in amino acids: CASSSWSASGGLDTQYF. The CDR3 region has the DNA TGCGCCAGCAGCTCATGGTCGGCTAGCGGGGGGTTGGATACGCAGTATTTT.

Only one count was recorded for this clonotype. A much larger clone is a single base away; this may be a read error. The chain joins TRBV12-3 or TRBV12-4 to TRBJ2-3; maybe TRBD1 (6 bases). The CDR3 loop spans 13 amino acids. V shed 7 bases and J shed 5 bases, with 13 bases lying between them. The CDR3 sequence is CASNPFRGDTQYF. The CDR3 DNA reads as TGTGCCAGCAACCCCTTCAGGGGAGATACGCAGTATTTT.

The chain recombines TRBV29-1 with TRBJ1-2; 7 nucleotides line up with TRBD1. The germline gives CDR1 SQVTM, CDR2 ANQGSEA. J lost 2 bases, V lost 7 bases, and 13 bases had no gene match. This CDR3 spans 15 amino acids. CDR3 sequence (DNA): TGCAGCGCCAAACGCTCAGGGACAGCGAACTATGGCTACACCTTC. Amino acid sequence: CSAKRSGTANYGYTF.

In nucleotides, the CDR3 is TGTGCCAGCAGTTACGGACGGGACAGGGTGAACGGGGAGCTGTTTTTT. This encodes CASSYGRDRVNGELFF. The chain uses TRBV6-5 and TRBJ2-2, with 9 bases lining up with TRBD1. The CDR3 has 16 amino acids. Germline values: CDR1 MNHEY, CDR2 SVGAGI. The V gene end was trimmed by 2 bases and the J gene end by 7 bases; junction bases not matched to a gene: 8.

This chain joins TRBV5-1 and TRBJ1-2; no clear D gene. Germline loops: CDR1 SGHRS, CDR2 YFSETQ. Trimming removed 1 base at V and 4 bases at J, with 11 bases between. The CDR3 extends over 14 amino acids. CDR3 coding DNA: TGCGCCAGCAGCTTGAGGAGGGAACCCTATGGCTACACCTTC. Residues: CASSLRREPYGYTF.

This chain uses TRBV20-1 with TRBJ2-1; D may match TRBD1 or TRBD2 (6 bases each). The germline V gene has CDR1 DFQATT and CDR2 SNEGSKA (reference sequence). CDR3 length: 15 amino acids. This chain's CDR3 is CSTPRGEGSYNEQFF. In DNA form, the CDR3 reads TGCTCCACACCGAGGGGGGAAGGTTCCTACAATGAGCAGTTCTTC.